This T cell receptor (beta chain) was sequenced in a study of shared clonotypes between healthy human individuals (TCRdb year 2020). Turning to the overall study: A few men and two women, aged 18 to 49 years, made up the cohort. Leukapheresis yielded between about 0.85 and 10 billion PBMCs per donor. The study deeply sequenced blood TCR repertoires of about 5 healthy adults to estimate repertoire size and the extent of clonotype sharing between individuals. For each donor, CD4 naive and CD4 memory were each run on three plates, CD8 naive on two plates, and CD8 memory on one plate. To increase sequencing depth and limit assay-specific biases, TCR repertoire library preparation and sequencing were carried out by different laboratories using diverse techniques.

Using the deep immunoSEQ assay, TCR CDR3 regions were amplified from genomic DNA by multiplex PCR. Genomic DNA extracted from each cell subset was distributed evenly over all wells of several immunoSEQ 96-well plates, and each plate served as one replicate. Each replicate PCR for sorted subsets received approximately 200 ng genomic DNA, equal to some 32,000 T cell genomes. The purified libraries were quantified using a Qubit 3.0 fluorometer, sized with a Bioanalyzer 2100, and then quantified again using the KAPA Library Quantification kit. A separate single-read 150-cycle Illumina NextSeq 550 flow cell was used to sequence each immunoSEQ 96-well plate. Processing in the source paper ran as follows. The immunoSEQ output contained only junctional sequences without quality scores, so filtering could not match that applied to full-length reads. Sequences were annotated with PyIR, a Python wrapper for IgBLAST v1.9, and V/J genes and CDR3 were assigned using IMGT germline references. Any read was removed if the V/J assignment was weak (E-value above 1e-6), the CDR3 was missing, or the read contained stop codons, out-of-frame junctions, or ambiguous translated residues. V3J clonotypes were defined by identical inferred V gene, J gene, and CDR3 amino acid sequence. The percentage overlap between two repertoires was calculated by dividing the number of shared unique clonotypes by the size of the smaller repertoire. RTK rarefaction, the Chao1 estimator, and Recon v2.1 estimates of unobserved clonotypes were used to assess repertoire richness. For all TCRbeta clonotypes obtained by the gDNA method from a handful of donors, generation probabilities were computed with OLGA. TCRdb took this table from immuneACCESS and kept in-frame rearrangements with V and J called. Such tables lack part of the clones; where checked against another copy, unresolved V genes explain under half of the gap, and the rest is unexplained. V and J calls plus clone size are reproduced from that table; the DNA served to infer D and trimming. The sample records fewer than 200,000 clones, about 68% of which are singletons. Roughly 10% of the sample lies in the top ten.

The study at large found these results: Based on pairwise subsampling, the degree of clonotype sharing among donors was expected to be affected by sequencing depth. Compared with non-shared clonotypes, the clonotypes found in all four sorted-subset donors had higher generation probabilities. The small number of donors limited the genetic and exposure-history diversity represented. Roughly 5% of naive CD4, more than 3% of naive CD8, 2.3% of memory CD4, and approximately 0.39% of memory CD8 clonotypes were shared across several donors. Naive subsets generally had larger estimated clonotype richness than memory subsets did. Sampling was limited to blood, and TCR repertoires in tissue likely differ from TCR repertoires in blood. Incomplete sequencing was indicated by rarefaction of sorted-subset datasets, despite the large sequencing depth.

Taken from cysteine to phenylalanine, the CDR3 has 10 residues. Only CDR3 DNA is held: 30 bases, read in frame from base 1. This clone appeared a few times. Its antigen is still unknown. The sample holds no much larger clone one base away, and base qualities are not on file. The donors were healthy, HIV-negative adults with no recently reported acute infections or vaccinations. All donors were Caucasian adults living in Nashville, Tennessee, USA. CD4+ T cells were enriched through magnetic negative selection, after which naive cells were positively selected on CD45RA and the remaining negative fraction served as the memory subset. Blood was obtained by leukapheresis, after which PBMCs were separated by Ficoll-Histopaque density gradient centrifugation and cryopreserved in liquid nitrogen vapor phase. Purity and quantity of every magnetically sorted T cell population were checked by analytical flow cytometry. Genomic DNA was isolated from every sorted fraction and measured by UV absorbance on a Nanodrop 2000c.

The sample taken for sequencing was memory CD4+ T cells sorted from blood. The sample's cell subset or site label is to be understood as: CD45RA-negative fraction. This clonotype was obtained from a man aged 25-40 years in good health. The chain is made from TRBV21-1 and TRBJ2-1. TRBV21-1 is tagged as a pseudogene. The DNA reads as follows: TGTGCCAGCAGCAAGGATATGAAGTTCTTC. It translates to CASSKDMKFF.